The table lists the clone carrying this TCR beta chain with a count of one. Germline lookup yields CDR1 WSHSY and CDR2 SAAADI. CDR3 length: 15 residues. Deletions cut 0 bases from V and 0 bases from J, with 8 bases between. This specimen belongs to a study of T cell changes during pregnancy in multiple sclerosis. TCRdb keeps only in-frame clones here, not all; method: immunoSEQ multiplex PCR. The sample has 75,000 to 100,000 clones; 85% to 95% are singletons. The genes are TRBV10-2 and TRBJ1-2; D unclear. Material: peripheral blood, obtained after pregnancy. The TCR originated in a female donor with multiple sclerosis, enrolled in a pregnancy study. The CDR3 reads CASSESVPANYGYTF. The CDR3 DNA follows: TGCGCCAGCAGTGAGTCTGTCCCAGCTAACTATGGCTACACCTTC.